The clone carrying this T cell receptor beta chain was observed at least ten times. This entry is derived from a study of T cell repertoires in cytomegalovirus infection. TCRdb recomputed calls from the reads with MiXCR, one row per CDR3 protein. Of about 210,000 distinct CDR3 sequences in the sample, under 8.5% were seen once. The germline V and J ends were trimmed by 6 bases and 2 bases, with 16 bases remaining between them. There are 15 residues in the CDR3. The receptor was isolated from a human donor in good health (CMV status not recorded). Some clones in this sample may be carry-over from other donors' samples. This chain uses TRBV12-3 or TRBV12-4 with TRBJ1-2; maybe TRBD1 (6 bases). What was sequenced was PBMCs. The CDR3 is CASRQSDRHNYGYTF. The DNA of the CDR3 is TGTGCCAGCAGACAGTCTGACAGGCACAACTATGGCTACACCTTC.